This TCR beta chain derives from a study of CD8 T cells in ankylosing spondylitis. At least ten counts were recorded for this clonotype. Its antigen is still unknown. Germline V gene data show CDR1 as SGHKS and CDR2 as YYEKEE (reference sequence). V dropped 7 bases and J dropped 4; count of bases not matched to a gene: 9. The CDR3 runs to 14 residues. Researchers built TCR beta libraries using quantitative 5'-RACE with molecular barcodes. MiXCR, run by TCRdb on the 5' RACE reads, gives a single entry per CDR3 protein. The top ten hold approximately 11% of the sample, which has 200,000 or so distinct CDR3 sequences, 10% to 15% seen once. Study-wide results and limits: Significant enrichment of disease-linked clones was reported in matched ankylosing spondylitis synovial fluid.

This chain uses TRBV5-5 with TRBJ2-7; 9 bases agree with TRBD1. The source of this sequence is a female donor with ankylosing spondylitis or in good health (not recorded which). The specimen sequenced was blood, either unsorted or a sorted T cell fraction (not recorded which). CDR3 in DNA: TGTGCCAGCCGTACGGGACAGGGTCTATACGAGCAGTACTTC. Its translation is CASRTGQGLYEQYF.